This record concerns one T cell receptor (beta chain) sequence. Method: immunoSEQ multiplex PCR; TCRdb's copy keeps in-frame clones and lacks some. The table lists around 75,000 clones, 80% to 90% of them singletons. This CDR3 comprises 16 residues. V gave up 5 bases and J gave up 1 base; unmatched junction bases: 7. CDR1 is SGHAT, CDR2 FQDESV, per germline (reference sequence). This record comes from a study of T cell responses to AZD1222 COVID-19 vaccine. This sequence joins TRBV11-1 and TRBJ1-5; 8 bases are shared with TRBD1. The sequence derives from an adult in good health. The sequencing here drew on peripheral blood, taken on day 0 of AZD1222 vaccination. CDR3 protein: CASSNRDRPSNQPQHF. The CDR3 coding sequence is TGTGCCAGCAGCAACCGGGACAGGCCCAGCAATCAGCCCCAGCATTTT.